This T cell receptor (beta chain) was observed in a study of blood T cells in healthy people across ages. Notes on the study in general: Any changes in expanded clonotypes were possibly confounded, as donor CMV status remained unknown.

As to this clonotype: Antigen unknown.

CDR1 and CDR2 (germline): DFQATT, SNEGSKA (reference sequence). The CDR3 has 14 residues. A sample-barcoded 5' primer and a J-beta primer mix were used in a second PCR of roughly 7 to 11 cycles. TCRdb reanalysed the 5' RACE reads using MiXCR and keeps one entry per CDR3 protein. Of about 780,000 distinct CDR3 sequences listed, about 46% were seen once; the top ten hold 15% to 20%. This chain joins TRBV20-1 and TRBJ2-6; D call uncertain. Sequenced input: blood. This clonotype was obtained from a man older than 75 in good health. CDR3 residues: CSLEAIDGANVLTF. The DNA for the CDR3 is TGCAGCCTAGAGGCGATTGATGGGGCCAACGTCCTGACTTTC.